This T cell receptor beta chain was sequenced during a study of tissue T cells after allogeneic stem cell transplantation. Germline V gene lookup returns CDR1 NNHDY and CDR2 SYVADS. Trimming removed 2 bases from V and 0 bases from J, with 5 bases in between. The CDR3 length is 14 residues. Measured with immunoSEQ multiplex PCR; TCRdb has only the in-frame clones, and not every one. Of thousands of clones listed, approximately 70% are singletons. Worth noting for this clone: Antigen specificity is unknown. Any gene name here is a mouse gene name. The read falls 1 residue short of the CDR3 end, and the missing part is taken from the germline J gene.

Findings and limits, study-wide: Which tissue TCRs were alloreactive or antigen-specific was not determined. Some clones might be persisting host cells.

This chain connects TRBV13-3 to TRBJ1-4; D call uncertain. The source material was blood. This clonotype was obtained from a female BALB/c mouse in good health. Mouse MHC haplotype: H2-d. The DNA read from the CDR3 is TGTGCCAGCAGTGAGCGGTTTTCCAACGAAAGATTATTT. As protein: CASSERFSNERLF. The CDR3 in full is CASSERFSNERLFF.